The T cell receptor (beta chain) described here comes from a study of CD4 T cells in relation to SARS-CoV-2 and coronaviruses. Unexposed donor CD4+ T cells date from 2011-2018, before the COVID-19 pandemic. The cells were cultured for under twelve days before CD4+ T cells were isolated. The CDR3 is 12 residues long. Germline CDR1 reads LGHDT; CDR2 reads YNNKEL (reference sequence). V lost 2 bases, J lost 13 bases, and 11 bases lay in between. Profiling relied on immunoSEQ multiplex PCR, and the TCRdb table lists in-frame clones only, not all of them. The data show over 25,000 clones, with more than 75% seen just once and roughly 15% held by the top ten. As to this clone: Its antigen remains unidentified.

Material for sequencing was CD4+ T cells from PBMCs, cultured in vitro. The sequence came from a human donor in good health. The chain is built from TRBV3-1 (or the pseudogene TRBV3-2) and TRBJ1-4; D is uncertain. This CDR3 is CASSQLDGRLFF. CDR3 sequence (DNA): TGTGCCAGCAGCCAATTGGACGGAAGACTGTTTTTT.